A selection of T cell receptor beta chains follows, all from one sample in a study of early T cells in non-severe SARS-CoV-2 infection. In TCRdb, the 5' RACE reads were re-called with MiXCR into one record per CDR3 protein. The sample carries 70,000 or so distinct CDR3 sequences, 11% recorded once. Material for sequencing was whole blood. The receptor source for this set is an adult who was a healthcare worker with PCR-confirmed SARS-CoV-2 infection or an uninfected control (not recorded which). Each CDR3 is given with its conserved first and last residue. D genes are given only for firm matches. A clone size is listed for some rows: how often the clone was seen (once, few, many), or a class if it is expanded.

DNA: TGCGCCAGCAGCTTGGACTCCGGGAGACAAGAGACCCAGTACTTC; CDR3: CASSLDSGRQETQYF; D: NA; J: TRBJ2-5; size: few; V: TRBV5-1
DNA: TGCAGTGCTAGAGCCGGGACAGGTAATACAGGTGAGCAGTTCTTC; CDR3: CSARAGTGNTGEQFF; D: TRBD1; J: TRBJ2-1; size: few; V: TRBV20-1
DNA: TGTGCCATCAGGGACAACCAAGAGACCCAGTACTTC; CDR3: CAIRDNQETQYF; D: NA; J: TRBJ2-5; size: NA; V: TRBV10-3
DNA: TGTGCCAGCAGCGTAGAAGCCACTAGCGGGGGGTACGAGCAGTACTTC; CDR3: CASSVEATSGGYEQYF; D: TRBD2; J: TRBJ2-7; size: few; V: TRBV9
DNA: TGCAGTGCTACGAGCGGGAGGTTTCTCAATGAGCAGTTCTTC; CDR3: CSATSGRFLNEQFF; D: TRBD2; J: TRBJ2-1; size: few; V: TRBV20-1
DNA: TGTGCCAGCAGCCCGACTAGCGGGAGGACTAAGTACTTC; CDR3: CASSPTSGRTKYF; D: TRBD2; J: TRBJ2-7; size: few; V: TRBV14
DNA: TGTGCCAGCAGCCAGAGGGACAGGGAATCCCGTGAAGCTTTCTTT; CDR3: CASSQRDRESREAFF; D: TRBD1; J: TRBJ1-1; size: NA; V: TRBV3-1
DNA: TGCGCCAGCAGTCAATCCCCCAGCGGGAGCCAAGAGACCCAGTACTTC; CDR3: CASSQSPSGSQETQYF; D: TRBD2; J: TRBJ2-5; size: NA; V: TRBV23-1
DNA: TGTGCCATCAGTTTGACAGCATCCTACGAGCAGTACTTC; CDR3: CAISLTASYEQYF; D: NA; J: TRBJ2-7; size: NA; V: TRBV10-3
DNA: TGTGCCAGCAGCTTAGCGGGGGCCTTTAACTATGGCTACACCTTC; CDR3: CASSLAGAFNYGYTF; D: NA; J: TRBJ1-2; size: few; V: TRBV5-6
DNA: TGTGCCAGCAAAATGGAGACTAGCGGGAGGGATACGCAGTATTTT; CDR3: CASKMETSGRDTQYF; D: TRBD2; J: TRBJ2-3; size: few; V: TRBV2
DNA: TGTGCCAGCAGGGCTCCCCTCAGGGCGGGAGGGCCTCTCCATGAGCAGTTCTTC; CDR3: CASRAPLRAGGPLHEQFF; D: TRBD2; J: TRBJ2-1; size: many; V: TRBV28
DNA: TGTGCCAGCAGTGTGGGAGCAGGGGGGACCCAGTACTTC; CDR3: CASSVGAGGTQYF; D: TRBD1; J: TRBJ2-5; size: NA; V: TRBV2
DNA: TGTGCCAGCTCCAGCGGGAGTGGGCATGAGCAGTTCTTC; CDR3: CASSSGSGHEQFF; D: TRBD2; J: TRBJ2-1; size: many; V: TRBV12-3/TRBV12-4
DNA: TGTGCCAGCACTTTCAGGGGAAGCTTCGGAAACACCATATATTTT; CDR3: CASTFRGSFGNTIYF; D: NA; J: TRBJ1-3; size: many; V: TRBV2
DNA: TGCAGTGCTAGAGATCCCGGGACAGGGGGATACGAGCAGTACTTC; CDR3: CSARDPGTGGYEQYF; D: TRBD1; J: TRBJ2-7; size: many; V: TRBV20-1
DNA: TGTGCCAGCAGCTTGTCCCCAGTGTCTAATGAAAAACTGTTTTTT; CDR3: CASSLSPVSNEKLFF; D: NA; J: TRBJ1-4; size: NA; V: TRBV5-5
DNA: TGTGCCAGCAGACAAACTAGGTTTGGTGAGCAGTTCTTC; CDR3: CASRQTRFGEQFF; D: NA; J: TRBJ2-1; size: NA; V: TRBV7-2
DNA: TGTGCCAGCAGCCTAGAAGGAGAGGGAGAGGAGCAGTTCTTC; CDR3: CASSLEGEGEEQFF; D: NA; J: TRBJ2-1; size: NA; V: TRBV11-2
DNA: TGTGCCAGCACCGGAAATGTTCGGTCACCCCTCCACTTT; CDR3: CASTGNVRSPLHF; D: NA; J: TRBJ1-6; size: NA; V: TRBV6-6
DNA: TGTGCCAGCAGAGTCGGACGGGGAGGGGAGCAGTTCTTC; CDR3: CASRVGRGGEQFF; D: TRBD2; J: TRBJ2-1; size: NA; V: TRBV2
DNA: TGTGCCAGCAGCCCCTTCAGGGGAGCGGCCGGGGCCAACGTCCTGACTTTC; CDR3: CASSPFRGAAGANVLTF; D: NA; J: TRBJ2-6; size: few; V: TRBV28
DNA: TGTGCCAGCAGTGACAGCCGGGCCTATAACTATGGCTACACCTTC; CDR3: CASSDSRAYNYGYTF; D: NA; J: TRBJ1-2; size: NA; V: TRBV28
DNA: TGTGCCAGCAGCAAGGGGACAGGGAAGAATGAAAAACTGTTTTTT; CDR3: CASSKGTGKNEKLFF; D: NA; J: TRBJ1-4; size: few; V: TRBV21-1
DNA: TGCAGCGTTGATACGCAGGGTTGGACAGATACGCAGTATTTT; CDR3: CSVDTQGWTDTQYF; D: NA; J: TRBJ2-3; size: few; V: TRBV29-1
DNA: TGCGCCAGCAGCCGGGATCGAACCGGGGAGCTGTTTTTT; CDR3: CASSRDRTGELFF; D: NA; J: TRBJ2-2; size: NA; V: TRBV4-1
DNA: TGTGCCAGCAGTGCCGAGGGCTACGAGCAGTACTTC; CDR3: CASSAEGYEQYF; D: NA; J: TRBJ2-7; size: few; V: TRBV2
DNA: TGTGCCAGCAGCGCAGATACAGGGTACGAGCAGTACTTC; CDR3: CASSADTGYEQYF; D: NA; J: TRBJ2-7; size: few; V: TRBV11-1
DNA: TGCAGTGCTAGACCCGGGACAGCCTACCAAAACTATGGCTACACCTTC; CDR3: CSARPGTAYQNYGYTF; D: TRBD1; J: TRBJ1-2; size: many; V: TRBV20-1
DNA: TGTGCCAGCAGCTTTTCCCGACAGCCTAATGAAAAACTGTTTTTT; CDR3: CASSFSRQPNEKLFF; D: NA; J: TRBJ1-4; size: many; V: TRBV7-9
DNA: TGCAGCGCCTTCTCTACCACTAATGAAAAACTGTTTTTT; CDR3: CSAFSTTNEKLFF; D: NA; J: TRBJ1-4; size: many; V: TRBV29-1
DNA: TGTGCTAGTGGTTTGCCTCCTAGTGATGAGCAGTTCTTC; CDR3: CASGLPPSDEQFF; D: NA; J: TRBJ2-1; size: few; V: TRBV12-5
DNA: TGTGCCAGCTCACCAGTGGGACAGGGGAACACTGAAGCTTTCTTT; CDR3: CASSPVGQGNTEAFF; D: TRBD1; J: TRBJ1-1; size: NA; V: TRBV18
DNA: TGCAGTGCTAGAGTAAGGTTGGGGAACAATCAGCCCCAGCATTTT; CDR3: CSARVRLGNNQPQHF; D: NA; J: TRBJ1-5; size: many; V: TRBV20-1
DNA: TGTGCCAGCGCGTCTAGGAAAGAGACCCAGTACTTC; CDR3: CASASRKETQYF; D: NA; J: TRBJ2-5; size: NA; V: TRBV7-9
DNA: TGTGCCAGCAGTTCCTTGGCTGAGCAGTTCTTC; CDR3: CASSSLAEQFF; D: NA; J: TRBJ2-1; size: few; V: TRBV12-3/TRBV12-4
DNA: TGTGCCAGCAGCTACGGACTAGCGGTTTACACAGATACGCAGTATTTT; CDR3: CASSYGLAVYTDTQYF; D: TRBD2; J: TRBJ2-3; size: NA; V: TRBV7-9
DNA: TGTGCCAGCAGCTTGGCGGGAGGGTTCTACGAGCAGTACTTC; CDR3: CASSLAGGFYEQYF; D: TRBD2; J: TRBJ2-7; size: NA; V: TRBV5-6
DNA: TGTGCCAGCAGGCTTGGAGATACGCAGTATTTT; CDR3: CASRLGDTQYF; D: NA; J: TRBJ2-3; size: NA; V: TRBV12-3/TRBV12-4
DNA: TGTGCCAGCAGCTCCGGACTAGCGGGTCGCAGCGGGGAGCTGTTTTTT; CDR3: CASSSGLAGRSGELFF; D: TRBD2; J: TRBJ2-2; size: few; V: TRBV7-9
DNA: TGTGCCAGCAGTGAAACGGTCGCAGGGGGGGCCACAGATACGCAGTATTTT; CDR3: CASSETVAGGATDTQYF; D: NA; J: TRBJ2-3; size: NA; V: TRBV6-1
DNA: TGTGCCTGGAGACCAATATTCCGGGACAGGGCTTACGAGCAGTACTTC; CDR3: CAWRPIFRDRAYEQYF; D: TRBD1; J: TRBJ2-7; size: NA; V: TRBV30
DNA: TGTGCCAGCAGATCGGGAGACCAAGAGACCCAGTACTTC; CDR3: CASRSGDQETQYF; D: NA; J: TRBJ2-5; size: many; V: TRBV12-3/TRBV12-4
DNA: TGTGCCAGCGGACCGGGGCCGGCTATAAACATTCAGTACTTC; CDR3: CASGPGPAINIQYF; D: NA; J: TRBJ2-4; size: few; V: TRBV28
DNA: TGCAGTGCTACGGGACAGGGGACTTATAGCAATCAGCCCCAGCATTTT; CDR3: CSATGQGTYSNQPQHF; D: TRBD1; J: TRBJ1-5; size: NA; V: TRBV20-1
DNA: TGTGCCAGCAGCCCTAGGGGTACCACCCCCAATGAGCAGTTCTTC; CDR3: CASSPRGTTPNEQFF; D: NA; J: TRBJ2-1; size: few; V: TRBV7-2
DNA: TGTGCCAGCAGTTACCTGTTCGGGGGCAGTAAAAATGAGCAGTTCTTC; CDR3: CASSYLFGGSKNEQFF; D: NA; J: TRBJ2-1; size: few; V: TRBV6-6
DNA: TGTGCCAGCACCCCGTTGGGTGGCAACGAGCAGTACTTC; CDR3: CASTPLGGNEQYF; D: NA; J: TRBJ2-7; size: many; V: TRBV7-2
DNA: TGTGCCAGCAGGGACGCTAATTTCTACGAGCAGTACTTC; CDR3: CASRDANFYEQYF; D: NA; J: TRBJ2-7; size: few; V: TRBV2
DNA: TGTGCCAGCAGTTACGGACAGGAGCAGTTCTTC; CDR3: CASSYGQEQFF; D: NA; J: TRBJ2-1; size: few; V: TRBV6-5
DNA: TGTGCCAGCAGCCCAGCGGGGGGGGCGTCCTACAATGAGCAGTTCTTC; CDR3: CASSPAGGASYNEQFF; D: TRBD2; J: TRBJ2-1; size: few; V: TRBV7-6
DNA: TGTGCCAGCTCCTCGGGACTAGTTTACAATGAGCAGTTCTTC; CDR3: CASSSGLVYNEQFF; D: TRBD2; J: TRBJ2-1; size: few; V: TRBV12-3/TRBV12-4
DNA: TGCGCCAGCAGCCAAGTCGTAGGGCGGGAGGGCTCGGTGATCGGGGAGCTGTTTTTT; CDR3: CASSQVVGREGSVIGELFF; D: TRBD2; J: TRBJ2-2; size: NA; V: TRBV4-3
DNA: TGTGCCAGCAGCTTGGGAAGCGGGATGGGATCCGAGCAGTACTTC; CDR3: CASSLGSGMGSEQYF; D: TRBD2; J: TRBJ2-7; size: few; V: TRBV7-8
DNA: TGTGCCAGCAGCTTAAGGCCCAATGAGCAGTTCTTC; CDR3: CASSLRPNEQFF; D: NA; J: TRBJ2-1; size: many; V: TRBV7-2